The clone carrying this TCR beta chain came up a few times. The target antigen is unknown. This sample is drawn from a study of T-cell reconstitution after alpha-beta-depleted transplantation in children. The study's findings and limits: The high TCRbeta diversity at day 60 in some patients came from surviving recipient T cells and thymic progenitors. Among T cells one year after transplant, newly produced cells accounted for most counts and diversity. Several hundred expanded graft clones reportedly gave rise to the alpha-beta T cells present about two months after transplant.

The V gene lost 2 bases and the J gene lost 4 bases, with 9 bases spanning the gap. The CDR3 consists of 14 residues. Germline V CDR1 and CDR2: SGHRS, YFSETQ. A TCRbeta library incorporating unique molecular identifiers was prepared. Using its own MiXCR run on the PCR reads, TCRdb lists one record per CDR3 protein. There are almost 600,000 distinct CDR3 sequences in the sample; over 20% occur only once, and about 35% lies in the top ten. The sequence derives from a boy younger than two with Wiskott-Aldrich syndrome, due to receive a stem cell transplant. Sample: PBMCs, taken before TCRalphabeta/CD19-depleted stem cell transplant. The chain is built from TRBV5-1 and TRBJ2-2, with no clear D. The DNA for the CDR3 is TGCGCCAGCAGCTTCGGCAGTCGCACCGGGGAGCTGTTTTTT. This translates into CASSFGSRTGELFF. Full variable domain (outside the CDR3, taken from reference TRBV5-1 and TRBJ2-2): KAGVTQTPRYLIKTRGQQVTLSCSPISGHRSVSWYQQTPGQGLQFLFEYFSETQRNKGNFPGRFSGRQFSNSRSEMNVSTLELGDSALYLCASSFGSRTGELFFGEGSRLTVL.